This note documents a single T cell receptor beta chain sequence. Its target is unknown. Sample-barcoded 5' priming and a J-beta primer mix drove a second PCR of about 6 to 12 cycles. Every sample produced at least 3 million CDR3-containing paired-end reads. TCRdb called the 5' RACE reads again in MiXCR, with one record for every CDR3 protein. The sample holds over a million distinct CDR3 sequences; 40% to 55% are singletons and the top ten take approximately 17%. The sample originates from a study of blood T cells in healthy people across ages. Whole-study context: Per every two T cells, about one barcoded beta molecule was captured by template switching.

Per the germline V gene, CDR1 is SGHTA and CDR2 is FQGNSA. CDR3 length equals 15 residues. V was cut by 6 bases and J by 5 bases, with 17 bases left in between. Study observations and caveats: Naive T cell percentage showed a strong correlation with TCR beta diversity. Getting older went along with TCR beta diversity per million T cells dropping roughly linearly.

The sample consisted of blood. The receptor comes from a woman aged 55-75 years in good health. The gene calls are TRBV7-2 and TRBJ1-5, with D perhaps matching TRBD1 (6 bases). In nucleotides, the CDR3 is TGTGCCAGCAGACTTTCCGGGACATCTGATCAGCCCCAGCATTTT. Translating it yields CASRLSGTSDQPQHF.